This entry is about one TCR beta chain. The germline V and J ends were trimmed by 0 bases and 4 bases, with 10 bases remaining between them. This CDR3 contains 15 residues. CDR1 and CDR2 (germline): MGHRA, YSYEKL. Source study methods: Cell counts per sample came from amplifying reference gene primers. The assay was immunoSEQ multiplex PCR, and TCRdb's table has in-frame clones only and misses some. The D gene and trimming were derived from the DNA, and the V and J assignments and clone size from that table. The table lists approximately 67,000 clones, over 80% of them singletons. These data are taken from a study of blood T cell repertoires in COVID-19. Looking at the study overall: There were acute and convalescent COVID-19 samples, and they came from the United States, Italy and Spain. Sources were T cells, B-cell-depleted T cells, or PBMCs; the material itself was cDNA or gDNA.

The clonotype comes from a man aged 45 to 65 with active COVID-19. Sequenced sample: peripheral blood. The chain has TRBV4-1 and TRBJ1-5, with D perhaps matching TRBD1 (5 bases). Written as DNA, the CDR3 is TGCGCCAGCAGCCAAGAGGGCAGGGTGAATCAGCCCCAGCATTTT. It yields the protein CASSQEGRVNQPQHF.